This T cell receptor beta chain was found in a study of regulatory T cells in long-lasting Graves disease. General study findings and limits: TRBV28, TRBJ1-2 and TRBJ2-5 were segments that persistent disease favored.

Germline CDR1 reads SGHVS; CDR2 reads FNYEAQ. The V and J ends lost 5 bases and 2 bases respectively, with 10 bases between them. CDR3 length equals 14 residues. Building the TCR beta libraries relied on iRepertoire HTBI primers, and CDR3 regions underwent Arm-PCR. Authors' processing steps: Across samples, about 56 TRBV and 13 to 15 TRBJ segments were found. Via MiXCR, TCRdb re-called the multiplex PCR reads, giving one row per CDR3 protein. The V and J calls shown here were made by TCRdb, not taken from the authors' results. The repertoire has 200,000 to 250,000 distinct CDR3 sequences, around 20% of them found once; the top ten carry about 14%. This clonotype has just a few counts. Its antigen is as yet unknown. Specified time point: newly diagnosed GD, antithyroid drugs for less than 3 months. With RNA extracted from PBMCs as input, the TCR library was made. Patients all came to the study from an endocrinology department in Xi'an, China.

V gene TRBV7-6 combines with J gene TRBJ1-3; tentative D call: TRBD1 (5 bases). The sample in question was peripheral blood mononuclear cells (PBMCs), obtained at new diagnosis, from a patient treated with antithyroid drugs. The sequence was obtained from a female donor with Graves disease. CDR3 in DNA: TGTGCCAGCAGCCCGGGGACTGCTGGAAACACCATATATTTT. It codes for CASSPGTAGNTIYF.